Each of the 18 T cell receptor beta chains below was sequenced from the same sample in a study of blood T cells in healthy people across ages. Primed by a sample-barcoded 5' primer and a J-beta primer mix, a second PCR proceeded for about 7 to 12 cycles. Via MiXCR, TCRdb re-called the 5' RACE reads, giving one row per CDR3 protein. The profile covers hundreds of thousands of distinct CDR3 sequences, with roughly 44% appearing a single time and more than 20% taken by the ten largest. The material sequenced was blood. All receptors derive from an older woman in good health.

The chain carries TRBV25-1 and TRBJ2-5, with a possible D match to TRBD1 (5 bases). Germline V gene sequence: CDR1 MGHDK, CDR2 SYGVNS. The length of the CDR3 is 14 residues. V lost 2 bases, J lost 5 bases, and 12 bases lay in between. CDR3 coding DNA: TGTGCCAGCAGTGAACGCCCAGGGAAGGAGACCCAGTACTTC. It is translated as CASSERPGKETQYF.

This clonotype was detected only a few times. This rearrangement joins TRBV20-1 to TRBJ2-7; 12 bases map to TRBD2. V gave up 1 base and J gave up 4 bases; unmatched junction bases: 5. CDR1 is DFQATT and CDR2 is SNEGSKA in the germline V gene (reference sequence). The CDR3 sequence is 15 residues long. CDR3 nucleotide sequence: TGCAGTGCTAGAGTACTAGCGGGGGGAATTTACGAGCAGTACTTC. Encoded protein: CSARVLAGGIYEQYF.

This clonotype appeared a few times. This chain connects TRBV7-9 to TRBJ2-1; 7 bases map to TRBD2. CDR3 size: 14 residues. The J segment lost 7 bases and the V segment lost 2 bases, leaving 5 bases of the junction unmatched. Germline CDR1 reads SEHNR; CDR2 reads FQNEAQ (reference sequence). Here the CDR3 reads CASSLMGGSNEQFF. CDR3 DNA sequence: TGTGCCAGCAGCTTAATGGGGGGGTCGAATGAGCAGTTCTTC.

The gene calls are TRBV11-2 and TRBJ2-1; D possibly uses TRBD1 or TRBD2 (5 bases each). The CDR3 sequence is 15 residues long. Germline V gene data show CDR1 as SGHAT and CDR2 as FQNNGV. The ends were cut back, 4 bases at V and 7 bases at J, with 17 bases in the middle. CDR3 amino acids: CASSSGRGRRNEQFF. DNA of the CDR3: TGTGCCAGCAGCTCCGGCCGGGGCCGGCGGAATGAGCAGTTCTTC. Full variable domain (rest looked up from reference TRBV11-2 and TRBJ2-1): EAGVAQSPRYKIIEKRQSVAFWCNPISGHATLYWYQQILGQGPKLLIQFQNNGVVDDSQLPKDRFSAERLKGVDSTLKIQPAKLEDSAVYLCASSSGRGRRNEQFFGPGTRLTVL.

The chain uses TRBV7-8 and TRBJ2-2; either TRBD1 or TRBD2 may fit D (5 bases each). Trimming took 5 bases from V and 4 from J, leaving 17 bases between them. CDR3 size: 16 residues. Germline V gene data show CDR1 as SGHVS and CDR2 as FQNEAQ. DNA of the CDR3: TGTGCCAGCAGCGCTTGGCGGAACGGGGCCACCGGGGAGCTGTTTTTT. Protein: CASSAWRNGATGELFF.

For the CDR3, the DNA is TGTGCCAGCAGCTTATTTACGACAGGTGGAAACACCATATATTTT. It is translated as CASSLFTTGGNTIYF. The chain links TRBV7-6 to TRBJ1-3; D is possibly TRBD1 (6 bases). CDR3 length equals 15 residues. Per the germline V gene, CDR1 is SGHVS and CDR2 is FNYEAQ. V was cut by 2 bases and J by 3 bases, with 11 bases left in between.

The chain is built from TRBV18 and TRBJ1-1; D ambiguous. Trimming left V 4 bases short and J 3 bases short, with 6 bases between. This CDR3 comprises 12 residues. Germline V gives CDR1 KGHSH, CDR2 LQKENI. The chain's CDR3 is CASSLFDTEAFF. CDR3 sequence (DNA): TGTGCCAGCTCACTGTTCGACACTGAAGCTTTCTTT.

The table lists this clonotype with many counts. The J gene is TRBJ1-6, the V gene TRBV12-3 or TRBV12-4; 7 bases map to TRBD1. The CDR3 totals 12 residues. V gave up 5 bases and J gave up 14 bases; unmatched junction bases: 6. The CDR3 region has the DNA TGTGCCAGCAGTGAGGGACAGCGGGCCCTCCACTTT. Amino acids: CASSEGQRALHF.

The chain links TRBV11-2 to TRBJ2-1; TRBD2 matches 10 bases. The CDR3 length is 15 residues. CDR1 is SGHAT, CDR2 FQNNGV, per germline. With 4 bases clipped from V and 7 bases from J, the junction kept 7 bases outside the gene matches. CDR3 sequence (DNA): TGTGCCAGCAGCTCAGCGGGGGGGGCCTGGAATGAGCAGTTCTTC. It specifies CASSSAGGAWNEQFF. The whole variable domain, remainder taken from reference TRBV11-2 and TRBJ2-1, is EAGVAQSPRYKIIEKRQSVAFWCNPISGHATLYWYQQILGQGPKLLIQFQNNGVVDDSQLPKDRFSAERLKGVDSTLKIQPAKLEDSAVYLCASSSAGGAWNEQFFGPGTRLTVL.

This clonotype was observed a handful of times. The chain links TRBV28 to TRBJ1-1; D possibly corresponds to TRBD1 (5 bases). Trimming cost V 6 bases and J 6 bases, with 17 bases left between them. CDR3 length: 14 residues. Germline CDR1 reads MDHEN; CDR2 reads SYDVKM. The CDR3 DNA sequence: TGTGCCAGCAGCCTGGATCAAGGGGCTCCTGAAGCTTTCTTT. Its translation is CASSLDQGAPEAFF.

As concerns this clonotype: A much larger clone differs from this one at a single base, so this may be a read error. The V gene is TRBV4-1, the J gene TRBJ2-4; tentatively, D is TRBD2 (5 bases). TRBJ2-7 matches the DNA end more closely, so the J call is doubtful. The germline gives CDR1 MGHRA, CDR2 YSYEKL. The CDR3 is 13 residues long. CDR3 amino acids: CASSREGGYEQYF. Written as DNA, the CDR3 is TGCGCCAGCAGCCGAGAAGGAGGTTACGAGCAGTACTTC.

This sequence joins TRBV6-2 or TRBV6-3 and TRBJ2-1, with D perhaps matching TRBD2 (6 bases). V was cut by 5 bases and J by 2 bases, with 19 bases left in between. The CDR3 is 17 amino acids. Germline assignment: CDR1 MNHEY and CDR2 SVGEGT. The CDR3 region has the DNA TGTGCCAGCAGTCCTCCACGGGGGAACGGCCCCTACAATGAGCAGTTCTTC. Protein: CASSPPRGNGPYNEQFF.

This chain connects TRBV5-6 to TRBJ2-5, with D possibly matching TRBD2 (5 bases). Trimming took 9 bases from V and 5 from J, leaving 23 bases between them. The CDR3 consists of 15 residues. CDR1 and CDR2 (germline): SGHDT, YYEEEE. CDR3 coding DNA: TGTGCCACCCAGCTTAGAGACGGGATGACTGAGACCCAGTACTTC. Translation: CATQLRDGMTETQYF. The whole variable domain, filled in from reference TRBV5-6 and TRBJ2-5, reads DAGVTQSPTHLIKTRGQQVTLRCSPKSGHDTVSWYQQALGQGPQFIFQYYEEEERQRGNFPDRFSGHQFPNYSSELNVNALLLGDSALYLCATQLRDGMTETQYFGPGTRLLVL.

This clonotype was recorded at least ten times. This chain uses TRBV6-5 with TRBJ2-1; D not certain. Germline loops: CDR1 MNHEY, CDR2 SVGAGI. The CDR3 totals 11 residues. V was clipped by 6 bases and J by 9 bases, with 9 bases between them. The DNA for the CDR3 is TGTGCCAGCAGCCACCTTGGTGAGCAGTTCTTC. It encodes CASSHLGEQFF.

This clonotype turned up a few times. This chain connects TRBV29-1 to TRBJ2-1; 13 bases match TRBD2. The DNA end is more similar to TRBJ2-7, so the J call may be wrong. CDR1 SQVTM and CDR2 ANQGSEA come from the germline V gene. This CDR3 has 16 residues. CDR3 sequence (DNA): TGCAGCGTAGCTGGACGGGGGACTAGCGGGGACAATGAGCAGTACTTC. Residues: CSVAGRGTSGDNEQYF.

This clonotype turned up a few times. The rearrangement links TRBV29-1 to TRBJ1-1; no firm D call. The CDR3 contains 13 residues. Deletions cut 5 bases from V and 1 base from J, with 11 bases between. Germline assignment: CDR1 SQVTM and CDR2 ANQGSEA. This chain's CDR3 is CSVNVDWNTEAFF. The CDR3 coding sequence is TGCAGCGTTAACGTGGACTGGAACACTGAAGCTTTCTTT.

This rearrangement joins TRBV12-3 or TRBV12-4 to TRBJ1-1; D possibly corresponds to TRBD1 (5 bases). The V end lost 2 bases, the J end lost 3 bases, and 7 bases lay between the germline ends. This CDR3 contains 13 residues. CDR3 residues: CASSLWGDTEAFF. CDR3 DNA: TGTGCCAGCAGTTTATGGGGGGACACTGAAGCTTTCTTT.

CDR3 nucleotide sequence: TGTGCCAGCAAACAGGGGGCTGGGCAGCCCCAGCATTTT. Its protein is CASKQGAGQPQHF. V gene TRBV6-5 combines with J gene TRBJ1-5; 9 bases match TRBD1. This CDR3 has 13 residues. Germline loops: CDR1 MNHEY, CDR2 SVGAGI. V was pared by 7 bases and J by 7 bases, with 5 bases of the junction left unmatched.